This TCR beta chain originates from a study of T cells after yellow fever vaccination. Germline CDR1 reads SEHNR; CDR2 reads FQNEAQ (reference sequence). V was shortened by 5 bases and J by 11 bases, with 15 bases between the two germline ends. This CDR3 has 12 residues. Each CDR3 protein gets one entry after TCRdb re-called the 5' RACE reads with MiXCR. The data show 300,000 to 400,000 distinct CDR3 sequences, 6.2% seen once. The chain has TRBV7-9 and TRBJ1-1; tentatively, D is TRBD1 (5 bases). The receptor was isolated from a man aged 25-40 years who received the YFV17D yellow fever vaccine. The input for sequencing was PBMCs, taken 5 days after the yellow fever booster vaccination. This CDR3 reads CASSPGRQRAFF. The DNA of the CDR3 is TGTGCCAGCAGCCCGGGACGCCAAAGGGCTTTCTTT.